This TCR beta chain was profiled in a study of T cell responses to AZD1222 COVID-19 vaccine. Study-wide results and caveats: At study baseline, merely several AZD1222 recipients were seropositive.

The CDR3 length is 14 residues. Trimming pared 3 bases from V and 2 bases from J, leaving 11 bases between. Germline-derived CDR1 and CDR2 are SEHNR and FQNEAQ (reference sequence). Libraries were prepared by immunoSEQ multiplex PCR; TCRdb keeps only in-frame clonotypes and omits some of them. The sample includes 80,000 to 90,000 clones, about 92% of them seen just once. Comment on this clone: Its antigen is currently unknown.

The sample consisted of peripheral blood, taken on day 0 of AZD1222 vaccination. The chain recombines TRBV7-9 with TRBJ2-7; TRBD2 is a possible D gene (6 bases). The clonotype was recovered from an adult in good health. This CDR3 reads CASSFPGGTYEQYF. The CDR3 DNA follows: TGTGCCAGCAGCTTTCCCGGGGGTACCTACGAGCAGTACTTC.